These 5 T cell receptor beta chains share one sample of origin, sequenced in a study of T cell responses to AZD1222 COVID-19 vaccine. The protocol was immunoSEQ multiplex PCR, while the TCRdb copy is restricted to in-frame clones and leaves out a portion. The data hold around 150,000 clones, with around 88% observed a single time. The sample consisted of peripheral blood, taken on day 0 of AZD1222 vaccination. The receptor set was obtained from an adult in good health.

The gene calls are TRBV28 and TRBJ1-6, with TRBD1 identical over 9 bases. The CDR3 runs 17 residues. V gave up 4 bases and J gave up 9 bases; unmatched junction bases: 13. CDR1 MDHEN and CDR2 SYDVKM come from the germline V gene. The CDR3 reads CASSYRPGQGFASPLHF. The CDR3 nucleotides are TGTGCCAGCAGTTACAGACCGGGACAGGGATTTGCTTCACCCCTCCACTTT.

The V gene is TRBV4-3, the J gene TRBJ1-2; D is ambiguous. Trimming took 3 bases from V and 8 from J, leaving 10 bases between them. This CDR3 comprises 12 residues. Germline lookup yields CDR1 LGHNA and CDR2 YSLEER. The CDR3 protein is CASSHRTGGYTF. CDR3 nucleotides: TGCGCCAGCAGCCATCGGACGGGGGGCTACACCTTC.

The chain links TRBV6-1 to TRBJ1-5; no reliable D call. The CDR3 runs 13 residues. Between the trimmed V and J ends, which lost 1 base and 6 bases, there was a span of 7 bases. Per germline, CDR1 MNHNS and CDR2 SASEGT. For the CDR3, the DNA is TGTGCCAGCAGTGAAGGAGTAGGTCAGCCCCAGCATTTT. Encoded protein: CASSEGVGQPQHF.

This clone is a singleton in its sample. CDR3 DNA sequence: TGTGCCAGCAGCTTAGAAGCGGGAGTCGGCTACGAGCAGTACTTC. This encodes CASSLEAGVGYEQYF. The gene calls are TRBV7-3 and TRBJ2-7, with 8 bases that match TRBD2. The V and J ends lost 2 bases and 3 bases, in that order; junction bases with no gene match: 6. CDR3 size: 15 residues. CDR1 and CDR2 from the germline V gene are SGHTA and FQGTGA.

The V call is TRBV28, the J call TRBJ1-4; maybe TRBD1 (5 bases). The germline V gene encodes CDR1 MDHEN and CDR2 SYDVKM. The CDR3 is 14 residues long. Trimming shortened V by 6 bases and J by 8 bases, and 16 bases separated the two germline ends. Written as DNA, the CDR3 is TGTGCCAGCAGAAATCCCGGGACGAGAGAAAAACTGTTTTTT. This sequence encodes CASRNPGTREKLFF.